These 25 T cell receptor beta chains originate from one sample sequenced in a study of graft-versus-host responses after intestinal transplantation. Antigen specificity for these receptors is unknown. The method was immunoSEQ multiplex PCR; TCRdb's version includes in-frame clones alone and lacks a portion of them. The sample contains approximately 120,000 clones, approximately 94% of which appear only once. The sample here was unstimulated CD4+ T cells sorted from spleen or lymph node cells, taken before intestinal transplant. The receptors originated from a human donor who received an intestinal transplant.

The genes are TRBV7-8 and TRBJ2-1; TRBD2 might be the D (5 bases). V was cut by 1 base and J by 5 bases, with 18 bases left in between. The CDR3 sequence is 17 residues long. Germline V gene lookup returns CDR1 SGHVS and CDR2 FQNEAQ. CDR3 nucleotides: TGTGCCAGCAGCTTAGGAAGGGTCACTAGGCCTAACAATGAGCAGTTCTTC. Translation: CASSLGRVTRPNNEQFF.

The chain joins TRBV6-5 to TRBJ2-2; no reliable D call. This CDR3 is 16 amino acids long. CDR1 is MNHEY, CDR2 SVGAGI, per germline. The V gene lost 2 bases and the J gene lost 2 bases, with 12 bases spanning the gap. The CDR3: CASSYIPSTNTGELFF. In DNA form, the CDR3 reads TGTGCCAGCAGTTACATACCATCAACCAACACCGGGGAGCTGTTTTTT.

The chain is built from TRBV2 and TRBJ1-6; D perhaps matches TRBD1 (5 bases). The V end was cut by 5 bases, the J end by 9 bases, with 20 bases between. CDR1 and CDR2 (germline): SNHLY, FYNNEI. This CDR3 is built from 16 residues. The CDR3 sequence is CASSLQTPGGGSPLHF. CDR3 DNA: TGTGCCAGCAGTCTACAGACCCCGGGGGGAGGTTCACCCCTCCACTTT. Full variable domain (missing parts from reference TRBV2 and TRBJ1-6): EPEVTQTPSHQVTQMGQEVILRCVPISNHLYFYWYRQILGQKVEFLVSFYNNEISEKSEIFDDQFSVERPDGSNFTLKIRSTKLEDSAMYFCASSLQTPGGGSPLHFGNGTRLTVT.

This chain connects TRBV5-1 to TRBJ2-5, with a tentative D call TRBD1 (5 bases). V lost 4 bases, J lost 5 bases, and 12 bases lay in between. Germline CDR1 and CDR2: SGHRS and YFSETQ. The CDR3 runs 13 residues. The CDR3 loop reads CASSPIGAETQYF. The DNA of the CDR3 is TGCGCCAGCAGCCCGATTGGGGCGGAGACCCAGTACTTC.

The chain links TRBV10-3 to TRBJ1-1; D unresolved. V dropped 4 bases and J dropped 1 base, with 7 bases sitting between them. From germline, CDR1 is ENHRY and CDR2 SYGVKD. The CDR3 spans 13 residues. This CDR3 is CAISGEANTEAFF. CDR3 coding DNA: TGTGCCATCAGTGGCGAGGCGAACACTGAAGCTTTCTTT.

The chain has TRBV20-1 and TRBJ1-2; D gene uncertain. Germline values: CDR1 DFQATT, CDR2 SNEGSKA (reference sequence). The CDR3 totals 11 residues. Trimming pared 6 bases from V and 7 bases from J, leaving 12 bases between. CDR3 sequence: CSASWAGGYTF. The DNA of the CDR3 is TGCAGTGCCTCTTGGGCGGGTGGCTACACCTTC.

The chain joins TRBV18 to TRBJ1-3; TRBD1 might be the D (5 bases). There are 16 residues in the CDR3. Trimming took off 3 bases at V and 2 bases at J, with 14 bases between the two ends. Germline values: CDR1 KGHSH, CDR2 LQKENI. CDR3 region: CASSPYDSAPGNTIYF. The CDR3, as DNA: TGTGCCAGCTCACCCTACGACAGTGCCCCTGGAAACACCATATATTTT.

The V call is TRBV2, the J call TRBJ2-1; 8 bases are a match to TRBD1. There are 11 residues in the CDR3. Germline CDR1 and CDR2: SNHLY and FYNNEI. V lost 7 bases to trimming and J lost 13 bases; unmatched junction nucleotides: 6. CDR3 nucleotides: TGTGCCAGCATCCTGGACAGGGCACAGTTCTTC. The encoded protein is CASILDRAQFF.

The chain links TRBV5-1 to TRBJ1-1; 7 bases map to TRBD1. The CDR3 spans 14 residues. The ends lost 5 bases at V and 1 base at J; junction bases unmatched: 5. The germline gives CDR1 SGHRS, CDR2 YFSETQ. The CDR3 protein is CASRAGTENTEAFF. DNA of the CDR3: TGCGCCAGCAGGGCCGGGACAGAGAACACTGAAGCTTTCTTT.

This sequence joins TRBV7-9 and TRBJ1-2, with 7 bases aligning to TRBD1. Germline V gives CDR1 SEHNR, CDR2 FQNEAQ (reference sequence). The V and J ends lost 4 bases and 8 bases, in that order; junction bases with no gene match: 4. This CDR3 region has 12 residues. CDR3 nucleotide sequence: TGTGCCAGCAGCTCGACAGGGTGGGGCTACACCTTC. It yields the protein CASSSTGWGYTF.

The chain joins TRBV2 to TRBJ1-2, with D possibly TRBD1 on 5 matching bases. Per germline, CDR1 SNHLY and CDR2 FYNNEI. The ends were cut back, 6 bases at V and 2 bases at J, with 10 bases in the middle. CDR3 length: 13 amino acids. The CDR3 nucleotides read TGTGCCAGCAGGGCAGGGCGCAACTATGGCTACACCTTC. As protein: CASRAGRNYGYTF.

The rearrangement links TRBV9 to TRBJ2-6; D is unresolved. Germline CDR1 SGDLS, CDR2 YYNGEE. Trimming removed 4 bases at V and 0 bases at J, with 14 bases between. The CDR3 runs to 17 residues. CDR3 DNA sequence: TGTGCCAGCAGCCAAGCCGGCAGGTTCTCTGGGGCCAACGTCCTGACTTTC. Encoded protein: CASSQAGRFSGANVLTF.

The chain is built from TRBV18 and TRBJ2-3; possibly TRBD2 for D (6 bases). Germline V CDR1 and CDR2: KGHSH, LQKENI. Deletions cut 6 bases from V and 2 bases from J, with 18 bases between. The CDR3 covers 16 residues. The CDR3 bases are TGTGCCAGCTCTAAACTGAGGCGGGGATACACAGATACGCAGTATTTT. Its protein product is CASSKLRRGYTDTQYF.

The chain combines TRBV2 with TRBJ2-5, with 7 bases identical to TRBD2. This CDR3 has 15 residues. Germline V CDR1 and CDR2: SNHLY, FYNNEI. V shed 7 bases and J 5 bases; nucleotides not matched to a gene: 13. Here the CDR3 reads CASTTPGLTWETQYF. The CDR3 nucleotides are TGTGCCAGCACCACCCCGGGACTAACTTGGGAGACCCAGTACTTC.

This chain joins TRBV6-1 and TRBJ2-5; TRBD1 aligns across 8 bases. Trimming at V came to 2 bases and at J to 6 bases, leaving 5 bases not matched to a gene. CDR1 is MNHNS and CDR2 is SASEGT in the germline V gene. The CDR3 contains 14 residues. As DNA, the CDR3 is TGTGCCAGCAGTGAATCAGGGGGCCTTAAGACCCAGTACTTC. It is translated as CASSESGGLKTQYF.

CDR3 sequence (DNA): TGTGCCAGCAGCCGGGGACAACTCACAGATACGCAGTATTTT. Encoded protein: CASSRGQLTDTQYF. The chain recombines TRBV7-3 with TRBJ2-3; perhaps TRBD1 as D (6 bases). The V and J ends lost 5 bases and 2 bases respectively, with 11 bases between them. The CDR3 totals 14 residues. Germline-derived CDR1 and CDR2 are SGHTA and FQGTGA.

This chain uses TRBV5-5 with TRBJ2-3; unclear D gene. This CDR3 region has 15 residues. Between the trimmed V and J ends, which lost 0 bases and 1 base, there was a span of 9 bases. Germline V gives CDR1 SGHKS, CDR2 YYEKEE (reference sequence). CDR3 nucleotides: TGTGCCAGCAGCTTGGTATTCCCCCGCACAGATACGCAGTATTTT. Translating gives CASSLVFPRTDTQYF. The whole variable domain, remainder taken from reference TRBV5-5 and TRBJ2-3, is DAGVTQSPTHLIKTRGQQVTLRCSPISGHKSVSWYQQVLGQGPQFIFQYYEKEERGRGNFPDRFSARQFPNYSSELNVNALLLGDSALYLCASSLVFPRTDTQYFGPGTRLTVL.

The rearrangement links TRBV29-1 to TRBJ1-1; 7 nucleotides agree with TRBD1. In germline, CDR1 is SQVTM, CDR2 ANQGSEA. The CDR3 runs to 13 residues. J gave up 3 bases and V 7 bases, and 8 bases lay outside the gene matches. CDR3 protein: CSALGQPHTEAFF. CDR3 in DNA: TGCAGCGCCCTGGGACAGCCTCACACTGAAGCTTTCTTT. Full variable domain (outside the CDR3, taken from reference TRBV29-1 and TRBJ1-1): SAVISQKPSRDICQRGTSLTIQCQVDSQVTMMFWYRQQPGQSLTLIATANQGSEATYESGFVIDKFPISRPNLTFSTLTVSNMSPEDSSIYLCSALGQPHTEAFFGQGTRLTVV.

The chain uses TRBV6-1 and TRBJ1-1; D gene uncertain. The V and J ends lost 4 bases and 2 bases respectively, with 8 bases between them. The CDR3 runs 13 residues. Germline-derived CDR1 and CDR2 are MNHNS and SASEGT. The CDR3 protein is CASSALINTEAFF. The CDR3, as DNA: TGTGCCAGCAGTGCCCTGATAAACACTGAAGCTTTCTTT.

The gene calls are TRBV5-1 and TRBJ1-1; D not certain. The CDR3 runs 14 residues. V gave up 0 bases and J gave up 4 bases, with 10 bases separating them. Germline V CDR1 and CDR2: SGHRS, YFSETQ. CDR3 region: CASSLERGGTEAFF. CDR3 sequence (DNA): TGCGCCAGCAGCTTGGAGAGAGGAGGCACTGAAGCTTTCTTT.

The chain links TRBV18 to TRBJ1-1; 7 nucleotides agree with TRBD1. CDR3 length equals 14 residues. The ends lost 2 bases at V and 7 bases at J; junction bases unmatched: 7. Per germline, CDR1 KGHSH and CDR2 LQKENI. For the CDR3, the DNA is TGTGCCAGCTCACCAAACAGGGGTGGGAATGAAGCTTTCTTT. Translating gives CASSPNRGGNEAFF.

J is TRBJ1-2 and V is TRBV5-1, with 8 bases lining up with TRBD1. There are 14 residues in the CDR3. Trimming took 6 bases from V and 6 from J; bases not matched to a gene: 10. The germline gives CDR1 SGHRS, CDR2 YFSETQ. Here the CDR3 reads CASNPDRGGNGYTF. CDR3 coding DNA: TGCGCCAGCAATCCCGACAGGGGCGGGAATGGCTACACCTTC. The full variable domain, completed using reference TRBV5-1 and TRBJ1-2, is KAGVTQTPRYLIKTRGQQVTLSCSPISGHRSVSWYQQTPGQGLQFLFEYFSETQRNKGNFPGRFSGRQFSNSRSEMNVSTLELGDSALYLCASNPDRGGNGYTFGSGTRLTVV.

The chain carries TRBV7-9 and TRBJ2-5; D is ambiguous. The CDR3 runs to 11 residues. In germline, CDR1 is SEHNR, CDR2 FQNEAQ (reference sequence). Trimming left V 5 bases short and J 2 bases short, with 3 bases between. The CDR3 here is CASSEQETQYF. The CDR3 DNA sequence: TGTGCCAGCAGCGAACAAGAGACCCAGTACTTC.

The chain is built from TRBV7-2 and TRBJ2-7; 9 positions agree with TRBD2. Germline CDR1 is SGHTA and CDR2 is FQGNSA. With V trimmed by 5 bases and J by 7 bases, 6 bases remained unmatched. This CDR3 contains 13 residues. CDR3 sequence reads: CASSQQRGEEQYF. The DNA for the CDR3 is TGTGCCAGCAGCCAACAGCGGGGGGAAGAGCAGTACTTC.

The V gene is TRBV11-3, the J gene TRBJ2-1, with 9 bases matching TRBD2. Germline V CDR1 and CDR2: SGHNT, YENEEA. V lost 1 base to trimming and J lost 10 bases; unmatched junction nucleotides: 5. This CDR3 comprises 14 residues. Here the CDR3 DNA reads TGTGCCAGCAGCTTAGGGGCGAGCGGGGGGGAGCAGTTCTTC. Its protein product is CASSLGASGGEQFF.